These T cell receptor beta chains were read from a single sample in a study of PD-1 blockade in classical Hodgkin lymphoma. Profiling relied on immunoSEQ multiplex PCR, and the TCRdb table lists in-frame clones only, not all of them. The table shows around 18,000 clones, with roughly 77% occurring only once. The material sequenced was CD4+ T cells from blood, taken before the fourth cycle of nivolumab. The receptor source for this set is a human donor with classical Hodgkin lymphoma. Each CDR3 is given with its conserved first and last residue. The D gene is left open where the match is weak. Where a row states a size, it is once, few, many or the class of an expanded clone; other rows omit it.

CDR3 DNA: TGTGCCAGCAGTGGACGACAGGGGCGGATAGGAGAGACCCAGTACTTC
CDR3 protein: CASSGRQGRIGETQYF
clone size: -
D gene: TRBD1
CDR3 length: 16
J gene: TRBJ2-5
V gene: TRBV6-1

CDR3 DNA: TGTGCCAGCAGCCTAGAGGGTCTGAGGACGGCCAACTCTGGAAACACCATATATTTT
CDR3 protein: CASSLEGLRTANSGNTIYF
clone size: few
D gene: -
CDR3 length: 19
J gene: TRBJ1-3
V gene: TRBV7-9

CDR3 DNA: TGTGCCAGCAGCGTACGGGCCGCTGTGTACCAAGAGACCCAGTACTTC
CDR3 protein: CASSVRAAVYQETQYF
clone size: -
D gene: -
CDR3 length: 16
J gene: TRBJ2-5
V gene: TRBV9

CDR3 DNA: TGTGCCACCAGCAGATCCCGACGTCGGGGAGGGCCCTACGAGCAGTACTTC
CDR3 protein: CATSRSRRRGGPYEQYF
clone size: few
D gene: TRBD2
CDR3 length: 17
J gene: TRBJ2-7
V gene: TRBV15

CDR3 DNA: TGTGCCAGCAGTTCACCTGGGACTGCACCCTACAATGAGCAGTTCTTC
CDR3 protein: CASSSPGTAPYNEQFF
clone size: -
D gene: -
CDR3 length: 16
J gene: TRBJ2-1
V gene: TRBV28

CDR3 DNA: TGTGCCAGCTCACCACCGAATGTCGGTCCTGGGGAGACCCAGTACTTC
CDR3 protein: CASSPPNVGPGETQYF
clone size: -
D gene: -
CDR3 length: 16
J gene: TRBJ2-5
V gene: TRBV18

CDR3 DNA: TGTGCCAGCACCCAGGAGGTGTATGGCTACACCTTC
CDR3 protein: CASTQEVYGYTF
clone size: -
D gene: -
CDR3 length: 12
J gene: TRBJ1-2
V gene: TRBV28

CDR3 DNA: TGTGCCAGTAAGCCGTACAGGGGGCTCTACAATGAGCAGTTCTTC
CDR3 protein: CASKPYRGLYNEQFF
clone size: -
D gene: TRBD1
CDR3 length: 15
J gene: TRBJ2-1
V gene: TRBV19

CDR3 DNA: TGCGCCAGCAGCTTGATGACAGTCCGAGGGGGAGAAGCTTTCTTT
CDR3 protein: CASSLMTVRGGEAFF
clone size: few
D gene: -
CDR3 length: 15
J gene: TRBJ1-1
V gene: TRBV5-1

CDR3 DNA: TGTGCCAGCAGGGCCGGAGCGAACACCGGGGAGCTGTTTTTT
CDR3 protein: CASRAGANTGELFF
clone size: -
D gene: -
CDR3 length: 14
J gene: TRBJ2-2
V gene: TRBV2

CDR3 DNA: TGTGCCAGCAGCTCCACCGAGTACCGGAACACTGAAGCTTTCTTT
CDR3 protein: CASSSTEYRNTEAFF
clone size: -
D gene: -
CDR3 length: 15
J gene: TRBJ1-1
V gene: TRBV5-5

CDR3 DNA: TGTGCCAGCAGTTGGACAGTCTCCATGAACTATGGCTACACCTTC
CDR3 protein: CASSWTVSMNYGYTF
clone size: -
D gene: -
CDR3 length: 15
J gene: TRBJ1-2
V gene: TRBV28

CDR3 DNA: TGTGCCAGCAGCTTGTCCCTGCTAGGGGCTGGAAACACCATATATTTT
CDR3 protein: CASSLSLLGAGNTIYF
clone size: once
D gene: -
CDR3 length: 16
J gene: TRBJ1-3
V gene: TRBV5-6

CDR3 DNA: TGTGCCAGCAGCTTAGCCGGGACTAGCGGGAGTTATGAGCAGTTCTTC
CDR3 protein: CASSLAGTSGSYEQFF
clone size: -
D gene: TRBD2
CDR3 length: 16
J gene: TRBJ2-1
V gene: TRBV11-3

CDR3 DNA: TGTGCCAGCAGCCAAGTGGGGATTAGGGGCGGGAGTTCGAATGAGCAGTTCTTC
CDR3 protein: CASSQVGIRGGSSNEQFF
clone size: -
D gene: TRBD2
CDR3 length: 18
J gene: TRBJ2-1
V gene: TRBV4-2

CDR3 DNA: TGTGCCAGCAGCATTACGGGACCCATTAGTTCCACAGATACGCAGTATTTT
CDR3 protein: CASSITGPISSTDTQYF
clone size: -
D gene: -
CDR3 length: 17
J gene: TRBJ2-3
V gene: TRBV7-9